The next 25 T cell receptor beta chains were all read from a single sample in a study of blood T cells in healthy people across ages. Combining a sample-barcoded 5' primer with a J-beta primer mix, a second PCR ran for 7 to 11 cycles. TCRdb used MiXCR to reprocess the 5' RACE reads, holding one entry per CDR3 protein. Among 1.5 million to 2 million distinct CDR3 sequences listed, roughly 27% were seen once. Sequences were obtained from blood. The receptors stem from a woman aged 30 to 39 in good health.

In its sample, this clonotype was seen a few times. V is TRBV15 and J is TRBJ2-7; tentatively, D is TRBD1 (6 bases). CDR3 length: 14 residues. Trimming removed 7 bases from V and 3 bases from J, with 16 bases in between. In germline, CDR1 is LNHNV, CDR2 YYDKDF (reference sequence). CDR3: CATTPGQSLYEQYF. DNA of the CDR3: TGTGCCACCACGCCCGGACAGAGCCTCTACGAGCAGTACTTC.

The gene calls are TRBV2 and TRBJ1-5; D is unclear. The V and J ends lost 7 bases and 0 bases respectively, with 10 bases between them. The germline CDR1 and CDR2 sequences are SNHLY and FYNNEI. CDR3 size: 14 residues. CDR3 DNA sequence: TGTGCCAGCACGGCGGGAAATAGCAATCAGCCCCAGCATTTT. This translates into CASTAGNSNQPQHF.

The gene calls are TRBV6-5 and TRBJ2-7; D possibly corresponds to TRBD1 (6 bases). Judging by the DNA end, TRBJ2-1 fits better; the J call may be wrong. Germline V lookup: CDR1 MNHEY, CDR2 SVGAGI. CDR3 length: 15 amino acids. The CDR3 spells CASSYSKTGSYEQFF. The CDR3 DNA is TGTGCCAGCAGTTACTCGAAGACAGGCTCCTACGAGCAGTTCTTC.

To note about this clonotype: Mismatch with germline at one junction end may stem from a read error. The genes are TRBV5-6 and TRBJ2-7, with no clear D. The CDR3 consists of 14 residues. Germline V gives CDR1 SGHDT, CDR2 YYEEEE. In nucleotides, the CDR3 is TGTGCCAACAGCCGTCCTAAAGGTTCCCACGAGCAGTACTTC. This codes for CANSRPKGSHEQYF.

A few counts support this clonotype. The V call is TRBV29-1, the J call TRBJ2-4; maybe TRBD1 (6 bases). V was clipped by 7 bases and J by 3 bases, with 22 bases between them. The CDR3 loop spans 16 amino acids. The V gene's germline CDR1 is SQVTM and CDR2 ANQGSEA. The CDR3 region is CSALPYRAGDKNIQYF. Here the CDR3 DNA reads TGCAGCGCCCTCCCCTACAGGGCAGGGGACAAAAACATTCAGTACTTC.

Ten or more counts support this clonotype. CDR3 DNA sequence: TGTGCCAGCAGAGGAAACTACGAGCAGTACTTC. This codes for CASRGNYEQYF. The chain links TRBV2 to TRBJ2-7; D not resolved. CDR1 is SNHLY, CDR2 FYNNEI, per germline. Between the trimmed V and J ends, which lost 6 bases and 3 bases, there was a span of 6 bases. The CDR3 totals 11 residues.

The table lists this clonotype with many counts. V and J are TRBV7-2 and TRBJ2-7; 8 nucleotides agree with TRBD2. CDR1 SGHTA and CDR2 FQGNSA come from the germline V gene. V shed 5 bases, J shed 2 bases, and the junction held 5 bases outside the gene matches. The CDR3 spans 14 residues. The CDR3 DNA sequence: TGTGCCAGCAGCCTTAGGCGGGGGGCCTACGAGCAGTACTTC. Translating it yields CASSLRRGAYEQYF.

This clonotype has a count of ten or more. V is TRBV15 and J is TRBJ1-2; TRBD1 might be the D (6 bases). The CDR3 contains 17 residues. Germline V lookup: CDR1 LNHNV, CDR2 YYDKDF (reference sequence). Trimming removed 1 base at V and 0 bases at J, with 15 bases between. The CDR3 nucleotides are TGTGCCACCAGCAGAGGGTCAGGGACATCGGCTAACTATGGCTACACCTTC. It is translated as CATSRGSGTSANYGYTF.

This clonotype was counted a few times. The chain has TRBV4-1 and TRBJ2-4; no clear D. With 2 bases removed from V and 13 bases from J, the gap between germline ends came to 21 bases. CDR3 size: 15 residues. In germline, CDR1 is MGHRA, CDR2 YSYEKL. CDR3 amino acids: CASSQYQSPPKGQYF. CDR3 sequence (DNA): TGCGCCAGCAGCCAATATCAAAGCCCACCGAAAGGGCAGTACTTC.

This clonotype was recorded many times. This chain joins TRBV7-8 and TRBJ2-7, with TRBD2 identical over 10 bases. The germline V gene has CDR1 SGHVS and CDR2 FQNEAQ. The CDR3 consists of 16 residues. Losses at the gene ends were 1 base for V and 4 bases for J; bases not matched to a gene: 7. The chain's CDR3 is CASSLEVGLAMYEQYF. The CDR3 DNA is TGTGCCAGCAGCTTAGAGGTGGGACTAGCGATGTACGAGCAGTACTTC.

In DNA form, the CDR3 reads TGTGCCAGCAGTTCAACCTCGACAGGGGATTACAATGAGCAGTTCTTC. It yields the protein CASSSTSTGDYNEQFF. The V call is TRBV12-3 or TRBV12-4, the J call TRBJ2-1; 8 positions match TRBD1. V was clipped by 4 bases and J by 4 bases; unmatched bases: 9. The CDR3 has 16 amino acids.

This chain joins TRBV7-2 and TRBJ2-3; TRBD2 aligns across 10 bases. Trimming removed 5 bases from V and 3 bases from J; junction bases left unmatched: 5. CDR1 is SGHTA and CDR2 is FQGNSA in the germline V gene. The CDR3 is 15 amino acids. CDR3 coding DNA: TGTGCCAGCAGCCAGCGGGAGGGCCGGACAGATACGCAGTATTTT. This encodes CASSQREGRTDTQYF.

This clonotype was detected only a few times. This chain links TRBV24-1 with TRBJ2-3, with 9 bases lining up with TRBD2. The CDR3 runs 16 residues. Germline V gene sequence: CDR1 KGHDR, CDR2 SFDVKD. With 5 bases clipped from V and 4 bases from J, the junction kept 9 bases outside the gene matches. This chain's CDR3 is CATSGAASGISDTQYF. DNA for the CDR3: TGTGCCACCAGTGGTGCTGCTAGCGGGATTTCAGATACGCAGTATTTT.

The chain recombines TRBV6-6 with TRBJ2-3; no definite D call. The V gene lost 11 bases and the J gene lost 3 bases, with 15 bases spanning the gap. Per germline, CDR1 MNHNY and CDR2 SVGAGI (reference sequence). There are 13 residues in the CDR3. CDR3 nucleotide sequence: TGTGCCGGCACTCCCTGGTCAACAGATACGCAGTATTTT. Translated, it gives CAGTPWSTDTQYF.

This clonotype was counted a few times. This chain joins TRBV7-3 and TRBJ2-3, with no clear D. Trimming removed 0 bases from V and 2 bases from J, with 6 bases in between. Germline CDR1 reads SGHTA; CDR2 reads FQGTGA. The CDR3 is made up of 14 amino acids. DNA of the CDR3: TGTGCCAGCAGCTTAACGTCATTCACAGATACGCAGTATTTT. Residues: CASSLTSFTDTQYF.

The chain uses TRBV20-1 and TRBJ2-3; D gene ambiguous. V lost 5 bases and J 7 bases, leaving 7 bases between the germline ends. Germline assignment: CDR1 DFQATT and CDR2 SNEGSKA (reference sequence). The CDR3 runs to 10 residues. The CDR3 nucleotides are TGCAGTGCTCGACTGAATACGCAGTATTTT. It specifies CSARLNTQYF.

The gene calls are TRBV5-1 and TRBJ2-3, with 8 bases lining up with TRBD2. The length of the CDR3 is 14 residues. The germline CDR1 and CDR2 sequences are SGHRS and YFSETQ. V trimming: 0 bases; J trimming: 6 bases; junction bases outside the gene matches: 3. This chain's CDR3 is CASSLDGGADTQYF. CDR3 nucleotides: TGCGCCAGCAGCTTGGACGGGGGGGCCGATACGCAGTATTTT.

This clonotype occurred a few times. CDR3 DNA: TGTGCCAGCAGTTACTCATGGGATACGCAGTATTTT. Translating gives CASSYSWDTQYF. The chain is built from TRBV6-5 and TRBJ2-3, with no clear D. The CDR3 extends over 12 amino acids. The V gene's germline CDR1 is MNHEY and CDR2 SVGAGI. Deletions cut 0 bases from V and 6 bases from J, with 4 bases between.

In its sample, this clonotype was seen a few times. The chain recombines TRBV20-1 with TRBJ1-4; D is perhaps TRBD1 (6 bases). V gave up 3 bases and J gave up 0 bases, with 14 bases separating them. CDR1 DFQATT and CDR2 SNEGSKA come from the germline V gene (reference sequence). This CDR3 contains 16 residues. This CDR3 is CSASPLGQPTNEKLFF. The CDR3 nucleotides read TGCAGTGCTAGCCCCCTAGGACAGCCAACTAATGAAAAACTGTTTTTT.

A note on this clonotype: A much larger clone differs from this one at a single base, so this may be a read error. The rearrangement links TRBV20-1 to TRBJ2-7, with 9 positions matching TRBD1. With V trimmed by 4 bases and J by 4 bases, 8 bases remained unmatched. Germline CDR1 reads DFQATT; CDR2 reads SNEGSKA (reference sequence). The CDR3 extends over 14 amino acids. The CDR3 nucleotides read TGCAGTGCTACCCGGGACAGGGTTTGTTACGAGCAGTACTTC. Residues: CSATRDRVCYEQYF.

This chain connects TRBV5-1 to TRBJ2-2; TRBD1 matches at 9 bases. The CDR3 covers 16 residues. Germline CDR1 and CDR2: SGHRS and YFSETQ. After removal of 2 bases from V and 5 bases from J, the junction contained 7 bases not matched to a gene. The CDR3 region is CASSFQQGAATGELFF. The CDR3 DNA follows: TGCGCCAGCAGCTTCCAACAGGGGGCAGCGACCGGGGAGCTGTTTTTT.

This clonotype was observed many times. This chain joins TRBV18 and TRBJ1-2; D uncertain. Trimming pared 0 bases from V and 10 bases from J, leaving 12 bases between. Germline V gene lookup returns CDR1 KGHSH and CDR2 LQKENI. This CDR3 region has 13 residues. CDR3 in amino acids: CASSPPGRRAYTF. CDR3 nucleotide sequence: TGTGCCAGCTCACCACCCGGTAGGCGGGCCTACACCTTC. Combining the CDR3 with reference TRBV18 and TRBJ1-2 gives the whole variable domain NAGVMQNPRHLVRRRGQEARLRCSPMKGHSHVYWYRQLPEEGLKFMVYLQKENIIDESGMPKERFSAEFPKEGPSILRIQQVVRGDSAAYFCASSPPGRRAYTFGSGTRLTVV.

In its sample, this clonotype was seen many times. This chain links TRBV20-1 with TRBJ2-7, with 10 nucleotides matching TRBD1. Germline CDR1 and CDR2: DFQATT and SNEGSKA (reference sequence). J was trimmed by 5 bases and V by 5 bases; bases with no gene match: 12. This CDR3 is built from 15 residues. For the CDR3, the DNA is TGCAGTGCTCTAACGGGACAGGGGACAGGTAACGAGCAGTACTTC. It yields the protein CSALTGQGTGNEQYF.

The chain couples TRBV5-6 to TRBJ2-1, with D perhaps assigned TRBD1 or TRBD2 (5 bases each). The V gene's germline CDR1 is SGHDT and CDR2 YYEEEE. The CDR3 spans 18 residues. Trimming removed 1 base at V and 6 bases at J, with 23 bases between. The CDR3 is CASSLYDGVVGTFNEQFF. CDR3 DNA: TGTGCCAGCAGCTTGTATGATGGGGTGGTGGGGACCTTCAATGAGCAGTTCTTC.

This chain connects TRBV7-9 to TRBJ2-3, with D unresolved. This CDR3 is 14 amino acids long. The germline gives CDR1 SEHNR, CDR2 FQNEAQ (reference sequence). The germline V and J ends were trimmed by 1 base and 2 bases, with 7 bases remaining between them. CDR3 amino acids: CASSLGSPTDTQYF. The CDR3 DNA reads TGTGCCAGCAGCTTAGGCAGCCCCACAGATACGCAGTATTTT.